This T cell receptor beta chain was obtained from a study of T-cell memory formation after mild COVID-19. Findings of the study overall: Still unconfirmed is whether the second-wave clones peaking on day 37 recognized SARS-CoV-2.

Points on this clonotype: Antigen specificity is unknown.

TCRdb passed the 5' RACE reads through MiXCR, listing each CDR3 protein once. The table lists about 210,000 distinct CDR3 sequences, more than 9% of them singletons. The CDR3 is made up of 10 amino acids. V lost 7 bases to trimming and J lost 3 bases, with 7 bases between them. Germline loops: CDR1 SQVTM, CDR2 ANQGSEA. The sequence derives from a man aged 18 to 30 who had mild COVID-19 (a few samples of this study predate the infection). Cell type and time point are not known. The sample consisted of PBMCs or a T cell subset sorted from them (not recorded which). The rearrangement uses TRBV29-1 and TRBJ2-7; no reliable D call. For the CDR3, the DNA is TGCAGCGCGTCAGACTACGAGCAGTACTTC. This translates into CSASDYEQYF.